Presented here are 22 T cell receptor beta chains from one specimen sequenced in a study of siplizumab effects on memory and regulatory T cells (dated by TCRdb to about 2019). Libraries came from the immunoSEQ multiplex PCR assay. Drawn from immuneACCESS, this table holds only the in-frame rearrangements with V and J called that TCRdb kept. Clones are partly lost; checked studies trace under half to an unresolved V gene and leave the rest unexplained. The sample has tens of thousands of clones on record, approximately 82% of them singletons. The ten largest account for around 3.8% of the sample. Sequencing used memory CD4+ T cells sorted from blood. The cell subset or site label corresponds to: unstimulated CD4+ memory T cells. These receptors all come from a human donor in good health.

This chain joins TRBV2 and TRBJ2-7, with 10 bases fitting TRBD1. Looked up from germline, CDR1 is SNHLY and CDR2 is FYNNEI. V lost 8 bases and J lost 6; bases outside the gene matches: 4. The CDR3 has 12 residues. The CDR3 coding sequence is TGTGCCAGCGACAGGGGGCCGGGCGAGCAGTACTTC. It is translated as CASDRGPGEQYF.

The chain recombines TRBV9 with TRBJ2-6; D is unclear. The CDR3 spans 15 residues. V was cut by 3 bases and J by 2 bases, with 9 bases left in between. Germline CDR1 and CDR2: SGDLS and YYNGEE. CDR3 bases: TGTGCCAGCAGCGGAGGAGCTACTGGGGCCAACGTCCTGACTTTC. Translation gives CASSGGATGANVLTF. Supplemented by reference TRBV9 and TRBJ2-6, the full variable domain reads DSGVTQTPKHLITATGQRVTLRCSPRSGDLSVYWYQQSLDQGLQFLIQYYNGEERAKGNILERFSAQQFPDLHSELNLSSLELGDSALYFCASSGGATGANVLTFGAGSRLTVL.

V usage is TRBV5-4 and J usage is TRBJ2-1; a weak D match, TRBD1 (5 bases). V shed 3 bases and J shed 7 bases, with 23 bases lying between them. The CDR3 has 17 residues. Germline V gene sequence: CDR1 SGHNT, CDR2 YYREEE (reference sequence). The CDR3 here is CASSSDTLRSSGNEQFF. CDR3 sequence (DNA): TGTGCCAGCAGCTCGGACACCTTGAGGTCTTCTGGAAATGAGCAGTTCTTC.

V and J are TRBV2 and TRBJ2-3; perhaps TRBD2 as D (5 bases). Germline loops: CDR1 SNHLY, CDR2 FYNNEI. The CDR3 runs 15 residues. The V and J ends lost 7 bases and 2 bases respectively, with 16 bases between them. The CDR3: CASTRGVGTTDTQYF. DNA for the CDR3: TGTGCCAGCACCCGGGGAGTGGGAACCACAGATACGCAGTATTTT.

Only one count was recorded for this clone. This chain joins TRBV5-1 and TRBJ1-1; D is ambiguous. The CDR3 spans 15 residues. Trimming removed 4 bases from V and 0 bases from J, with 13 bases in between. CDR1 SGHRS and CDR2 YFSETQ come from the germline V gene. CDR3: CASSQSSTMNTEAFF. CDR3 DNA sequence: TGCGCCAGCAGCCAGAGTTCGACCATGAACACTGAAGCTTTCTTT.

The V call is TRBV2, the J call TRBJ2-7; no reliable D call. The V gene's germline CDR1 is SNHLY and CDR2 FYNNEI. The ends were cut back, 6 bases at V and 4 bases at J, with 16 bases in the middle. The CDR3 contains 14 residues. The CDR3 nucleotides read TGTGCCAGCAGCTTGACCTTCGTGGTGTACGAGCAGTACTTC. As protein: CASSLTFVVYEQYF.

This clone was seen more than once but under ten times. This rearrangement joins TRBV7-2 to TRBJ2-5; D perhaps matches TRBD2 (6 bases). Looked up from germline, CDR1 is SGHTA and CDR2 is FQGNSA. Trimming removed 0 bases at V and 2 bases at J, with 7 bases between. The CDR3 sequence is 14 residues long. CDR3 loop: CASSLAAGQETQYF. CDR3 sequence (DNA): TGTGCCAGCAGCTTAGCTGCGGGGCAAGAGACCCAGTACTTC.

This rearrangement joins TRBV7-9 to TRBJ1-1; D is perhaps TRBD1 (5 bases). Between the trimmed V and J ends, which lost 3 bases and 5 bases, there was a span of 16 bases. The length of the CDR3 is 15 residues. CDR1 SEHNR and CDR2 FQNEAQ come from the germline V gene (reference sequence). Here the CDR3 DNA reads TGTGCCAGCAGCTTTCAGGGCGGGGTAGTAACTGAAGCTTTCTTT. Protein: CASSFQGGVVTEAFF.

V and J are TRBV7-3 and TRBJ2-3; D call uncertain. The CDR3 is 13 residues long. The V end was cut by 6 bases, the J end by 1 base, with 8 bases between. The germline CDR1 and CDR2 sequences are SGHTA and FQGTGA. CDR3 bases: TGTGCCAGCAGTCTCGGAGGCACAGATACGCAGTATTTT. Translation: CASSLGGTDTQYF.

This rearrangement joins TRBV7-3 to TRBJ2-4; D not resolved. The germline V gene encodes CDR1 SGHTA and CDR2 FQGTGA. V was pared by 4 bases and J by 5 bases, with 6 bases between. This CDR3 is built from 12 residues. The CDR3 DNA reads TGTGCCAGCAGCTCCACAGAAAACATTCAGTACTTC. Its protein is CASSSTENIQYF.

V usage is TRBV6-6 and J usage is TRBJ1-3, with D unclear. Germline CDR1 and CDR2: MNHNY and SVGAGI (reference sequence). V was clipped by 6 bases and J by 0 bases, with 9 bases between them. The CDR3 is made up of 14 amino acids. The CDR3 DNA sequence: TGTGCCAGCAGACGAGGATTCTCTGGAAACACCATATATTTT. Translation gives CASRRGFSGNTIYF.

The V and J genes are TRBV11-1 and TRBJ2-6, with D tentatively TRBD2 (6 bases). Between the trimmed V and J ends, which lost 3 bases and 4 bases, there was a span of 19 bases. CDR1 is SGHAT, CDR2 FQDESV, per germline (reference sequence). The CDR3 is 18 amino acids. In DNA form, the CDR3 reads TGTGCCAGCAGCTTGCGGGGAGTGGGCTCTCTGGGGGCCAACGTCCTGACTTTC. Its translation is CASSLRGVGSLGANVLTF.

The rearrangement links TRBV29-1 to TRBJ1-4, with D maybe TRBD1 (5 bases). CDR3 length: 13 residues. Germline CDR1 and CDR2: SQVTM and ANQGSEA. V was shortened by 4 bases and J by 7 bases, with 13 bases between the two germline ends. The CDR3 spells CSVGNGAGEKLFF. The CDR3 DNA follows: TGCAGCGTTGGGAACGGGGCCGGTGAAAAACTGTTTTTT.

CDR3: CASSGVNVGQGYTGELFF. The DNA of the CDR3 is TGTGCCAGCAGCGGTGTTAATGTCGGACAGGGATACACCGGGGAGCTGTTTTTT. V is TRBV5-4 and J is TRBJ2-2, with TRBD1 matching over 8 bases. The V gene end was trimmed by 4 bases and the J gene end by 3 bases; junction bases not matched to a gene: 14. The CDR3 runs to 18 residues. Per the germline V gene, CDR1 is SGHNT and CDR2 is YYREEE (reference sequence).

The rearrangement uses TRBV9 and TRBJ2-6; D is ambiguous. Germline V lookup: CDR1 SGDLS, CDR2 YYNGEE. The CDR3 extends over 12 amino acids. V was shortened by 7 bases and J by 2 bases, with 4 bases between the two germline ends. The DNA for the CDR3 is TGTGCCAGCCGCGCTGGGGCCAACGTCCTGACTTTC. Protein product: CASRAGANVLTF.

The chain employs TRBV6-5 and TRBJ1-2, with D possibly matching TRBD1 (6 bases). This CDR3 has 12 amino acids. The V end was cut by 6 bases, the J end by 5 bases, with 10 bases between. Germline V gene lookup returns CDR1 MNHEY and CDR2 SVGAGI. DNA of the CDR3: TGTGCCAGCAGCGAGGACAGATATGGCTACACCTTC. Encoded protein: CASSEDRYGYTF.

This clone came up a few times. The V gene is TRBV6-1, the J gene TRBJ1-1; TRBD1 matches at 7 bases. This CDR3 is 14 amino acids long. CDR1 and CDR2 (germline): MNHNS, SASEGT. Trimming removed 7 bases from V and 5 bases from J; junction bases left unmatched: 10. CDR3 bases: TGTGCCAGCAACATGGCAGGGGGAGGTACTGAAGCTTTCTTT. Translation gives CASNMAGGGTEAFF.

J is TRBJ1-3 and V is TRBV6-5, with TRBD1 matching over 9 bases. This CDR3 contains 13 residues. In germline, CDR1 is MNHEY, CDR2 SVGAGI. V was clipped by 9 bases and J by 3 bases; unmatched bases: 3. This chain's CDR3 is CASRQGVGNTIYF. For the CDR3, the DNA is TGTGCCAGTAGACAGGGGGTTGGAAACACCATATATTTT.

V gene TRBV4-1 combines with J gene TRBJ2-3; possibly TRBD1 for D (6 bases). This CDR3 is 14 amino acids long. The germline V gene encodes CDR1 MGHRA and CDR2 YSYEKL. V lost 4 bases and J 2 bases, leaving 10 bases between the germline ends. The CDR3: CASSLQGSTDTQYF. The CDR3 region has the DNA TGCGCCAGCAGCCTACAGGGATCCACAGATACGCAGTATTTT.

V and J are TRBV11-2 and TRBJ2-1, with TRBD1 identical over 7 bases. The germline V gene encodes CDR1 SGHAT and CDR2 FQNNGV. This CDR3 contains 14 residues. Trimming at V came to 3 bases and at J to 4 bases, leaving 3 bases not matched to a gene. In nucleotides, the CDR3 is TGTGCCAGCAGCTTTTCGGGACAGTACAATGAGCAGTTCTTC. This gives the protein CASSFSGQYNEQFF. Combining the CDR3 with reference TRBV11-2 and TRBJ2-1 gives the whole variable domain EAGVAQSPRYKIIEKRQSVAFWCNPISGHATLYWYQQILGQGPKLLIQFQNNGVVDDSQLPKDRFSAERLKGVDSTLKIQPAKLEDSAVYLCASSFSGQYNEQFFGPGTRLTVL.

This clone appeared a few times. The chain joins TRBV4-1 to TRBJ2-1; either TRBD1 or TRBD2 may fit D (5 bases each). CDR3 size: 14 residues. V lost 4 bases and J lost 4, with 11 bases in between. In germline, CDR1 is MGHRA, CDR2 YSYEKL. The CDR3 here is CASSPPWGYNEQFF. The CDR3 coding sequence is TGCGCCAGCAGCCCACCATGGGGGTACAATGAGCAGTTCTTC.

The CDR3 region has the DNA TGTGCCAGCAGTTTTGGGGGACTAGCGGGCTCCTACGAGCAGTACTTC. It is translated as CASSFGGLAGSYEQYF. This chain connects TRBV6-5 to TRBJ2-7; 12 bases align to TRBD2. The CDR3 runs 16 residues. CDR1 MNHEY and CDR2 SVGAGI come from the germline V gene. V lost 4 bases, J lost 0 bases, and 4 bases stayed unmatched.